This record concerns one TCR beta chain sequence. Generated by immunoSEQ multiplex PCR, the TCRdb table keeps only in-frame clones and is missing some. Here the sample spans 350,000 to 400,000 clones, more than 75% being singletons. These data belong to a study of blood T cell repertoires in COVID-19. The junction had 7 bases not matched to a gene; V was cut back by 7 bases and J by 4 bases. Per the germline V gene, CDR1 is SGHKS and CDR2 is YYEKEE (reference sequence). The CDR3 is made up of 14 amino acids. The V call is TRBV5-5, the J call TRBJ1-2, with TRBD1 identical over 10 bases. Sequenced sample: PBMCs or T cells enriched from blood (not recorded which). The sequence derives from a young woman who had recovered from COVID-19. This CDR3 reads CASRLTGGLYGYTF. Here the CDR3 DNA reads TGTGCCAGCCGCCTGACAGGGGGCCTCTATGGCTACACCTTC.